This T cell receptor beta chain appears in the sequencing data of a study of blood T cell repertoires in COVID-19. Sequencing was performed with immunoSEQ multiplex PCR; in TCRdb, only in-frame clones are kept and a portion is missing. The table has over 200,000 clones, roughly 87% seen once. With V trimmed by 3 bases and J by 2 bases, 9 bases remained unmatched. The CDR3 contains 15 residues. The V gene's germline CDR1 is DFQATT and CDR2 SNEGSKA (reference sequence). Input material: PBMCs or T cells enriched from blood (not recorded which). The rearrangement joins TRBV20-1 to TRBJ2-7, with TRBD2 matching over 8 bases. This receptor was taken from a man aged 25-45 years who had recovered from COVID-19. The CDR3, as DNA: TGCAGTGCTAGTCATCCTAGCGGGCGAACCTACGAGCAGTACTTC. Its protein is CSASHPSGRTYEQYF.